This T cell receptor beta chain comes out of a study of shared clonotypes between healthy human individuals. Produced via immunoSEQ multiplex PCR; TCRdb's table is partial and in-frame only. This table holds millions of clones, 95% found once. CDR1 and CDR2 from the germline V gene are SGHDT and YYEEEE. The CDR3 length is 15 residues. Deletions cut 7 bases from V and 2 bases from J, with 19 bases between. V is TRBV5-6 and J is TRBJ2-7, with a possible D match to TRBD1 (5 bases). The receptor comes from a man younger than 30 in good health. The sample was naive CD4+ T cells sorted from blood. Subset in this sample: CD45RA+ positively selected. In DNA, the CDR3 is TGTGCCAGCCGGGCCCAGGGATCTCCGGCCTACGAGCAGTACTTC. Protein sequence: CASRAQGSPAYEQYF.